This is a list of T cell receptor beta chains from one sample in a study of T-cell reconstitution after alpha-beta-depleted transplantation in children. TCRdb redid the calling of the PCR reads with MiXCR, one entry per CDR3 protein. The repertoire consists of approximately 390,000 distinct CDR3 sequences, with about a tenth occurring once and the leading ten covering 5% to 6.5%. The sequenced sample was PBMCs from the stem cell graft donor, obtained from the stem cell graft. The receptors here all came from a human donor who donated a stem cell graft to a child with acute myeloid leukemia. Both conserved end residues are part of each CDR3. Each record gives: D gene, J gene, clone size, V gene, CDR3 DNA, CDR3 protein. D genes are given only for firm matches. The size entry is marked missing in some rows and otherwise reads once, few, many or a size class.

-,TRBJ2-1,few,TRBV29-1,TGCAGCGCCCGGGACTCGCGACTTGGGGAGCAGTTCTTC,CSARDSRLGEQFF
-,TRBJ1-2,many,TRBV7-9,TGTGCCAGCAGCTTGGGGACCGGGACTAACTATGGCTACACCTTC,CASSLGTGTNYGYTF
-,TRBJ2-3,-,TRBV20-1,TGCAGTGCCGGGGAAACAGGACGCACAGATACGCAGTATTTT,CSAGETGRTDTQYF
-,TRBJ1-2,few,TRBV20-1,TGCAGTGCTAGAGGGACAGCCTATGGCTACACCTTC,CSARGTAYGYTF
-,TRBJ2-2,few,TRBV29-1,TGCAGCGTTGTAAGGGCGTACACCGGGGAGCTGTTTTTT,CSVVRAYTGELFF
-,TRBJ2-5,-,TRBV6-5,TGTGCCAGCAGTTACTCGGGGGAAGAGACCCAGTACTTC,CASSYSGEETQYF
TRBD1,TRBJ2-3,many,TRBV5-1,TGCGCCAGCAGCCCCGGACAGGTCACAGATACGCAGTATTTT,CASSPGQVTDTQYF
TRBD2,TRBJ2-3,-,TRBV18,TGTGCCAGCTCACCCGGCGGGGGGCGCGCAGATACGCAGTATTTT,CASSPGGGRADTQYF
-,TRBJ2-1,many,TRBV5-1,TGCGCCAGCAGCTCGACCCCGCAGGGTGAGCAGTTCTTC,CASSSTPQGEQFF
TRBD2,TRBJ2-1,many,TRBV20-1,TGCAGTGCTAGAGATGAGGGACTAGCGGGGCCCATGTCCTACAATGAGCAGTTCTTC,CSARDEGLAGPMSYNEQFF
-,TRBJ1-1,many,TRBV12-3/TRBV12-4,TGTGCCAGCAGTCTCGGGAGACAGAGCTTGCGTACTGAAGCTTTCTTT,CASSLGRQSLRTEAFF
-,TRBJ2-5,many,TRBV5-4,TGTGCCAGCAGCTTGGATCCCGCAAGTAGGACACAAGGCTTC,CASSLDPASRTQGF
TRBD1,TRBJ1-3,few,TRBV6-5,TGTGCCAGCAGTTACGCCGGACAGGGGTTCTCTGGAAACACCATATATTTT,CASSYAGQGFSGNTIYF
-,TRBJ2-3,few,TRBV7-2,TGTGCCAGCAGCTTAGCCGGAGTTTCCGCAGATACGCAGTATTTT,CASSLAGVSADTQYF
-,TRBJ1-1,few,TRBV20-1,TGCAGTGCTAGAGATCATCCATACCCGGGCACTGAAGCTTTCTTT,CSARDHPYPGTEAFF
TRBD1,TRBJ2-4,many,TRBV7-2,TGTGCCAGCAGGCCCTCAGGGGGTGCGGGCAAAAACATTCAGTACTTC,CASRPSGGAGKNIQYF
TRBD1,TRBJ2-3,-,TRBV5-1,TGCGCCAGCAGCTTGGCTGGGACAGGGGGCATGAGCACAGATACGCAGTATTTT,CASSLAGTGGMSTDTQYF
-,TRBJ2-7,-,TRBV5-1,TGCGCCAGCAGCCCCGGACTACAGGGCGAGCAGTACTTC,CASSPGLQGEQYF
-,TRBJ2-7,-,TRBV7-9,TGTGCCAGCAGTTCCGGGGGGCCACCGCAGTACTTC,CASSSGGPPQYF
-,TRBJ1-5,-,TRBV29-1,TGCAGCGTTTTTGATCCGGGCAATGGGCCCCAGCATTTT,CSVFDPGNGPQHF
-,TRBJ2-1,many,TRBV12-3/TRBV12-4,TGTGCCAGCAGTTCTCAGCTTGAGCAGTTCTTC,CASSSQLEQFF
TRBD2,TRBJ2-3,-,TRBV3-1,TGTGCCAGCAGCCAAGTAGACTGGCGGGGGTACACAGATACGCAGTATTTT,CASSQVDWRGYTDTQYF
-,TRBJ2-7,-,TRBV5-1,TGCGCCAGCAGCTGGATGGGCGACGAGCAGTACTTC,CASSWMGDEQYF
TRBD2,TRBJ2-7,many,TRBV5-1,TGCGCCAGCAGCCGGGCGACTAGCTTTACCTACGAGCAGTACTTC,CASSRATSFTYEQYF
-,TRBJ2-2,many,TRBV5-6,TGTGCCAGCAGCTTAGCCGGAGTCAACACCGGGGAGCTGTTTTTT,CASSLAGVNTGELFF
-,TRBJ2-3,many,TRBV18,TGTGCCAGCTCACCACCTCAGCGGAGCACAGATACGCAGTATTTT,CASSPPQRSTDTQYF
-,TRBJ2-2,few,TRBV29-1,TGCAGCGTTGTAGGGGGTGACACCGGGGAGCTGTTTTTT,CSVVGGDTGELFF
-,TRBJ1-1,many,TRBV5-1,TGCGCCAGCAGCTTGGGACAGGTGGAAAGCGGGGCTTTCTTT,CASSLGQVESGAFF
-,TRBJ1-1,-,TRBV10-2,TGCGCCAGCGGGACACCGAACACTGAAGCTTTCTTT,CASGTPNTEAFF